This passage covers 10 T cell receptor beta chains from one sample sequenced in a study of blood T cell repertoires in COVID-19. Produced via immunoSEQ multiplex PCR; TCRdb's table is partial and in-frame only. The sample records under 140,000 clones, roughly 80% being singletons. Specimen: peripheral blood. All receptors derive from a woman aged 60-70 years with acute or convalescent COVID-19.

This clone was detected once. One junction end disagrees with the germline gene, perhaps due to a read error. The CDR3 spells CARSLGIGIGGVSYEQYF. DNA for the CDR3: TGCGCCCGCAGCTTGGGGATAGGTATCGGGGGGGTATCCTACGAGCAGTACTTC. The chain joins TRBV5-1 to TRBJ2-7, with 8 bases aligning to TRBD2. The CDR3 has 18 amino acids. Germline CDR1 is SGHRS and CDR2 is YFSETQ.

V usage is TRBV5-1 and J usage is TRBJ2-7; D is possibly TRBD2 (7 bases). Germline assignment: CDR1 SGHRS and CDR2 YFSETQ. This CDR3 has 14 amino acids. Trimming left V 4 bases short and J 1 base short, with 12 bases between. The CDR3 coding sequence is TGCGCCAGCAGCGGGGGGGCCGGGTCCTACGAGCAGTACTTC. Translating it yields CASSGGAGSYEQYF.

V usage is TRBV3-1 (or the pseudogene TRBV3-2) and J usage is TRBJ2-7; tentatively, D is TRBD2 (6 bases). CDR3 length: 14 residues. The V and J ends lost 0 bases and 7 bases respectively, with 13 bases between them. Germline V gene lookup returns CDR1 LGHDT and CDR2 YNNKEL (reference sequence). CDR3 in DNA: TGTGCCAGCAGCCAAGATTTTGGGGGGAGAGAGCAGTACTTC. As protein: CASSQDFGGREQYF.

CDR3: CASSLAGSGANVLTF. CDR3 DNA sequence: TGTGCCAGCAGCTTGGCGGGCTCTGGGGCCAACGTCCTGACTTTC. The chain links TRBV5-5 to TRBJ2-6, with unresolved D. The CDR3 length is 15 residues. Trimming took 0 bases from V and 0 from J, leaving 4 bases between them. Germline V CDR1 and CDR2: SGHKS, YYEKEE (reference sequence). The variable domain in full, with the rest retrieved from reference TRBV5-5 and TRBJ2-6, is DAGVTQSPTHLIKTRGQQVTLRCSPISGHKSVSWYQQVLGQGPQFIFQYYEKEERGRGNFPDRFSARQFPNYSSELNVNALLLGDSALYLCASSLAGSGANVLTFGAGSRLTVL.

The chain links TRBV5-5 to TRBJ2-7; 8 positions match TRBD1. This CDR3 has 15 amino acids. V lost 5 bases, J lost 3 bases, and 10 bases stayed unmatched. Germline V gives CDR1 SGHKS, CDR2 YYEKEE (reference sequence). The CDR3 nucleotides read TGTGCCAGCAGAAGCTGGACAGGGCGACTCTACGAGCAGTACTTC. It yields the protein CASRSWTGRLYEQYF. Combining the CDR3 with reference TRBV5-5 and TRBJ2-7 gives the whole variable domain DAGVTQSPTHLIKTRGQQVTLRCSPISGHKSVSWYQQVLGQGPQFIFQYYEKEERGRGNFPDRFSARQFPNYSSELNVNALLLGDSALYLCASRSWTGRLYEQYFGPGTRLTVT.

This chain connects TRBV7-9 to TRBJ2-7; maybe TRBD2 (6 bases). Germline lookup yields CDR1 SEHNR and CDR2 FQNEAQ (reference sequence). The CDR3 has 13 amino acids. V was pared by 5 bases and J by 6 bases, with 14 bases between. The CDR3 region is CASSGTSGGEQYF. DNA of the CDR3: TGTGCCAGCAGCGGGACGTCCGGGGGCGAGCAGTACTTC.

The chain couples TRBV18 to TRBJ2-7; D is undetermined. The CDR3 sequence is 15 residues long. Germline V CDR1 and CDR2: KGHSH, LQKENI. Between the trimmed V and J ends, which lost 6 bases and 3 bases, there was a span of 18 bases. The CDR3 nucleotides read TGTGCCAGCTCTCTGACTCATTTGGATTTCTACGAGCAGTACTTC. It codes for CASSLTHLDFYEQYF.

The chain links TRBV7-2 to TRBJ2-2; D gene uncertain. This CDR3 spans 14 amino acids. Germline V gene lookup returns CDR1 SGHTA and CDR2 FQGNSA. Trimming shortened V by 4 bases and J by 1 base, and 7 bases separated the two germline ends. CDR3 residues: CASSSRLNTGELFF. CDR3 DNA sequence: TGTGCCAGCAGCTCGCGACTGAACACCGGGGAGCTGTTTTTT.

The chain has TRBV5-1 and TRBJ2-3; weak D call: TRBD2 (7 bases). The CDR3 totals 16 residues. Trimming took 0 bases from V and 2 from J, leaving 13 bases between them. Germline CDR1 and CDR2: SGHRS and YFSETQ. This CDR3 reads CASSLVGGADTDTQYF. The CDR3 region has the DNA TGCGCCAGCAGCTTGGTTGGGGGGGCGGACACAGATACGCAGTATTTT.

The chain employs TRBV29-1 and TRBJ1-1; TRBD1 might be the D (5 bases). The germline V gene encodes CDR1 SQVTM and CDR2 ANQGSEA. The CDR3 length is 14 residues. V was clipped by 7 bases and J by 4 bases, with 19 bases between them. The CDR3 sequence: CSELRDGGGTEAFF. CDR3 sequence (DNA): TGCAGCGAACTCCGGGACGGGGGGGGCACTGAAGCTTTCTTT.